Below are 27 T cell receptor beta chains sequenced from a single sample in a study of vaccination and CD4 T cells after COVID-19. The treatment here: approximately 11-day PBMC culture with coronavirus spike peptide pools or control peptides (ViraFEST assay). Cultured CD4+ T-cell DNA underwent Oncomine TCR Beta short-read sequencing. TCRdb reprocessed the PCR reads with MiXCR, giving one entry per CDR3 protein. This repertoire shows 22,000 or so distinct CDR3 sequences, just under 45% found once; its top ten account for around 13%. No cognate antigen is known for these TCRs. Sequencing was done on a sample of CD4+ T cells from blood, cultured in vitro. These TCRs come from a human donor who had recovered from COVID-19.

This clonotype was seen only a few times. The V call is TRBV7-2, the J call TRBJ2-7; 9 bases are a match to TRBD1. CDR3 length: 15 amino acids. V lost 1 base, J lost 2 bases, and 3 bases stayed unmatched. Germline CDR1 and CDR2: SGHTA and FQGNSA. This chain's CDR3 is CASSLVDRGAYEQYF. CDR3 nucleotides: TGTGCCAGCAGCTTAGTGGACAGGGGAGCCTACGAGCAGTACTTC.

The chain couples TRBV28 to TRBJ2-5; D is unresolved. This CDR3 spans 11 amino acids. Per germline, CDR1 MDHEN and CDR2 SYDVKM. The V gene lost 4 bases and the J gene lost 1 base, with 1 base spanning the gap. CDR3 sequence reads: CASSSQETQYF. The DNA for the CDR3 is TGTGCCAGCAGTTCCCAAGAGACCCAGTACTTC.

The chain employs TRBV20-1 and TRBJ1-1, with 7 positions matching TRBD1. This CDR3 has 15 amino acids. The germline V gene encodes CDR1 DFQATT and CDR2 SNEGSKA (reference sequence). J gave up 5 bases and V 2 bases, and 11 bases lay outside the gene matches. CDR3 region: CSARYRAGGWTEAFF. DNA of the CDR3: TGCAGTGCTAGATATCGCGCAGGGGGGTGGACTGAAGCTTTCTTT.

The table lists this clonotype with a count of one. This chain joins TRBV30 and TRBJ1-5; no firm D call. CDR3 length: 13 amino acids. With 8 bases removed from V and 3 bases from J, the gap between germline ends came to 14 bases. Germline values: CDR1 GTSNPN, CDR2 SVGIG (reference sequence). CDR3 bases: TGTGCCCGGGGTTTGGGTCTCAATCAGCCCCAGCATTTT. Amino acid sequence: CARGLGLNQPQHF.

A few counts support this clonotype. This chain uses TRBV11-3 with TRBJ1-6, with a tentative D call TRBD1 (5 bases). V dropped 0 bases and J dropped 11 bases, with 14 bases sitting between them. This CDR3 is built from 15 residues. Germline CDR1 SGHNT, CDR2 YENEEA. CDR3 DNA sequence: TGTGCCAGCAGCTTAGATGCCGGGCAAGGGGCACCCCTCCACTTT. Translation gives CASSLDAGQGAPLHF.

The rearrangement uses TRBV7-9 and TRBJ1-2; no clear D gene. The CDR3 loop spans 14 amino acids. The germline CDR1 and CDR2 sequences are SEHNR and FQNEAQ (reference sequence). Trimming removed 1 base at V and 2 bases at J, with 8 bases between. CDR3 sequence: CASSLVGYNYGYTF. The CDR3 DNA follows: TGTGCCAGCAGCTTAGTGGGGTACAACTATGGCTACACCTTC.

This clonotype was counted only a few times. The rearrangement uses TRBV19 and TRBJ1-6, with no clear D. V dropped 5 bases and J dropped 6 bases, with 11 bases sitting between them. The CDR3 length is 14 residues. Germline-derived CDR1 and CDR2 are LNHDA and SQIVND (reference sequence). The CDR3 region has the DNA TGTGCCAGTAGTGGCGGATCCCTTAATTCACCCCTCCACTTT. This codes for CASSGGSLNSPLHF. The full variable domain, its missing parts supplied by reference TRBV19 and TRBJ1-6, is DGGITQSPKYLFRKEGQNVTLSCEQNLNHDAMYWYRQDPGQGLRLIYYSQIVNDFQKGDIAEGYSVSREKKESFPLTVTSAQKNPTAFYLCASSGGSLNSPLHFGNGTRLTVT.

The chain recombines TRBV20-1 with TRBJ1-6; D gene ambiguous. Germline V gene sequence: CDR1 DFQATT, CDR2 SNEGSKA (reference sequence). V lost 6 bases and J 3 bases, leaving 12 bases between the germline ends. The CDR3 covers 14 residues. The CDR3 loop reads CSAKDQRYNSPLHF. CDR3 sequence (DNA): TGCAGTGCCAAGGACCAACGCTATAATTCACCCCTCCACTTT.

This clonotype was observed a few times. CDR3 residues: CATPTATSGVGAKNIQYF. The CDR3 DNA is TGTGCCACCCCCACGGCGACTAGCGGGGTGGGGGCCAAAAACATTCAGTACTTC. The chain combines TRBV24-1 with TRBJ2-4, with TRBD2 identical over 11 bases. Germline CDR1 is KGHDR and CDR2 is SFDVKD. Trimming took 9 bases from V and 1 from J; bases not matched to a gene: 13. This CDR3 contains 18 residues.

This clonotype was seen a handful of times. The CDR3 DNA follows: TGTGCCAGCAGCCAGGACACGATCAATCAGCCCCAGCATTTT. It is translated as CASSQDTINQPQHF. This sequence joins TRBV7-8 and TRBJ1-5; a possible D gene is TRBD1 (5 bases). Trimming pared 5 bases from V and 3 bases from J, leaving 11 bases between. Per the germline V gene, CDR1 is SGHVS and CDR2 is FQNEAQ. There are 14 residues in the CDR3.

This clonotype was counted between two and nine times. The genes are TRBV7-9 and TRBJ1-1; no reliable D call. V was clipped by 1 base and J by 8 bases, with 8 bases between them. The CDR3 has 12 residues. Germline V gives CDR1 SEHNR, CDR2 FQNEAQ (reference sequence). The CDR3, as DNA: TGTGCCAGCAGCTTAGGTGCCAGGGAAGCTTTCTTT. Translating it yields CASSLGAREAFF.

The V gene is TRBV6-1, the J gene TRBJ2-4; 15 bases are a match to TRBD2. This CDR3 is built from 17 residues. J gave up 6 bases and V 6 bases, and 9 bases lay outside the gene matches. Germline V lookup: CDR1 MNHNS, CDR2 SASEGT. As DNA, the CDR3 is TGTGCCAGCAGCACCGGACTAGCGGGAGGGCCTAGAAACATTCAGTACTTC. Encoded protein: CASSTGLAGGPRNIQYF.

This clonotype showed up just a few times. This sequence joins TRBV18 and TRBJ2-5; D not resolved. CDR3 length: 12 amino acids. The V gene's germline CDR1 is KGHSH and CDR2 LQKENI. Trimming left V 3 bases short and J 5 bases short, with 7 bases between. The CDR3 sequence: CASSPPWETQYF. The CDR3 DNA sequence: TGTGCCAGCTCACCCCCTTGGGAGACCCAGTACTTC.

The rearrangement uses TRBV7-9 and TRBJ2-2; D not resolved. Germline CDR1 reads SEHNR; CDR2 reads FQNEAQ (reference sequence). The germline V and J ends were trimmed by 0 bases and 1 base, with 9 bases remaining between them. This CDR3 comprises 16 residues. The CDR3 nucleotides read TGTGCCAGCAGCTTAGCGCGACGCGTGAACACCGGGGAGCTGTTTTTT. This gives the protein CASSLARRVNTGELFF.

This sequence joins TRBV20-1 and TRBJ2-4; D is perhaps TRBD1 (6 bases). Trimming left V 6 bases short and J 0 bases short, with 18 bases between. Germline V CDR1 and CDR2: DFQATT, SNEGSKA (reference sequence). The CDR3 consists of 16 residues. The CDR3 DNA reads as TGCAGTGCCGCACCAGGACAGATGGTAGCCAAAAACATTCAGTACTTC. This gives the protein CSAAPGQMVAKNIQYF.

The V and J genes are TRBV6-1 and TRBJ2-3, with 9 nucleotides matching TRBD2. Germline trimming cut 6 bases from V and 2 bases from J; bases unmatched to any gene: 9. CDR3 length equals 16 residues. Germline V gene sequence: CDR1 MNHNS, CDR2 SASEGT. The CDR3: CASSRGIAGDTDTQYF. The CDR3 DNA is TGTGCCAGCAGCCGCGGTATAGCGGGAGACACAGATACGCAGTATTTT.

In this sample, this clonotype turned up a few times. The rearrangement uses TRBV2 and TRBJ2-5, with a possible D match to TRBD2 (6 bases). CDR3 length: 14 residues. V was cut by 6 bases and J by 2 bases, with 13 bases left in between. Looked up from germline, CDR1 is SNHLY and CDR2 is FYNNEI. The CDR3 sequence is CASSPGLVQETQYF. CDR3 in DNA: TGTGCCAGCAGCCCGGGACTCGTGCAAGAGACCCAGTACTTC.

Written as DNA, the CDR3 is TGCAGTGCTCCTCAGGGAGACTCTGGAAACACCATATATTTT. Its translation: CSAPQGDSGNTIYF. This sequence joins TRBV20-1 and TRBJ1-3; possible D gene TRBD1, 5 bases. Trimming removed 5 bases from V and 0 bases from J, with 11 bases in between. This CDR3 region has 14 residues. Germline V gene lookup returns CDR1 DFQATT and CDR2 SNEGSKA (reference sequence).

This clonotype was picked up one time. Germline and junction disagree at one end, which may indicate a read error. The chain couples TRBV4-3 to TRBJ2-1, with TRBD2 matching 11 bases. The germline CDR1 and CDR2 sequences are LGHNA and YSLEER. The length of the CDR3 is 16 residues. CDR3 bases: TGCGCCAGCAGCCAAGACGCTGATACTAGCGGGAGCATGGCGGTCTTC. Protein sequence: CASSQDADTSGSMAVF.

The chain employs TRBV24-1 and TRBJ2-7; TRBD1 or TRBD2 may be the D gene (7 bases each). The CDR3 extends over 16 amino acids. Germline CDR1 and CDR2: KGHDR and SFDVKD. Trimming took off 0 bases at V and 1 base at J, with 12 bases between the two ends. CDR3 coding DNA: TGTGCCACCAGTGATTTGCTGCAGGGGGGGTCCTACGAGCAGTACTTC. Its translation is CATSDLLQGGSYEQYF.

The sample holds a few counts of this clonotype. The chain employs TRBV27 and TRBJ2-7, with D possibly matching TRBD2 (6 bases). CDR1 MNHEY and CDR2 SMNVEV come from the germline V gene (reference sequence). V was cut by 2 bases and J by 5 bases, with 10 bases left in between. There are 13 residues in the CDR3. This CDR3 is CASSLPGVDEQYF. In nucleotides, the CDR3 is TGTGCCAGCAGTTTACCGGGGGTCGACGAGCAGTACTTC.

A remark on this clonotype: One end of the junction varies from germline; a read error may be responsible. This chain connects TRBV2 to TRBJ2-1; 9 nucleotides match TRBD1. In germline, CDR1 is SNHLY, CDR2 FYNNEI. This CDR3 has 14 amino acids. The CDR3 DNA reads TGTGCCAGCGGAGGGGGACAGGGTAGAAATGAGCAGCTCTTC. Translation: CASGGGQGRNEQLF.

This clonotype was found a few times. CDR3 nucleotides: TGTGCCAGCAGTCATCGGTCCGGCGCCGCGCCCCAGCATTTT. Amino acids: CASSHRSGAAPQHF. This chain links TRBV12-3 or TRBV12-4 with TRBJ1-5; D is undetermined. This CDR3 has 14 residues. Trimming shortened V by 5 bases and J by 9 bases, and 17 bases separated the two germline ends.

This clonotype was recorded a few times. The genes are TRBV6-1 and TRBJ2-5; 12 bases are shared with TRBD2. CDR3 size: 15 residues. Trimming took 2 bases from V and 5 from J; bases not matched to a gene: 3. Germline CDR1 reads MNHNS; CDR2 reads SASEGT. The chain's CDR3 is CASSENTSGGETQYF. CDR3 nucleotide sequence: TGTGCCAGCAGTGAAAATACTAGCGGGGGGGAGACCCAGTACTTC.

The J gene is TRBJ1-2, the V gene TRBV20-1, with a possible D match to TRBD1 (5 bases). The CDR3 is 16 residues long. The germline CDR1 and CDR2 sequences are DFQATT and SNEGSKA (reference sequence). The V gene lost 3 bases and the J gene lost 4 bases, with 21 bases spanning the gap. The CDR3 loop is CSARGQGSGSGYGYTF. CDR3 nucleotides: TGCAGTGCTAGGGGTCAGGGATCGGGGTCCGGCTATGGCTACACCTTC.

The sample holds a few counts of this clonotype. For the CDR3, the DNA is TGTGCCAGCAGTGACGGGCGCCGGGGCTACACCTTC. Protein: CASSDGRRGYTF. The J gene is TRBJ1-2, the V gene TRBV6-4; D unclear. From germline, CDR1 is MRHNA and CDR2 SNTAGT. This CDR3 is 12 amino acids long. V lost 2 bases and J lost 8, with 9 bases in between.

This clonotype occurred a few times. The rearrangement joins TRBV6-1 to TRBJ2-1; possible D gene TRBD2, 5 bases. The V end was cut by 6 bases, the J end by 16 bases, with 19 bases between. The CDR3 sequence is 12 residues long. From germline, CDR1 is MNHNS and CDR2 SASEGT. Here the CDR3 reads CASSFRESATFF. The CDR3 nucleotides read TGTGCCAGCAGCTTCCGGGAATCAGCGACATTCTTC.